Here is one T cell receptor beta chain with its context. The data belong to a study of T cells in Graves' hyperthyroidism and ophthalmopathy. It was considered stable Graves' hyperthyroidism when ophthalmopathy did not progress within 18 months. Germline CDR1 and CDR2: LNHDA and SQIVND (reference sequence). The CDR3 spans 17 residues. V lost 5 bases to trimming and J lost 2 bases, with 19 bases between them. Amplified TCR beta CDR3 regions derived from RNA transcripts. During a first-round RT-PCR of the TCR CDR3, the HTBI primer set was used. TCRdb used MiXCR to reprocess the multiplex PCR reads, holding one entry per CDR3 protein. The sample includes more than 650,000 distinct CDR3 sequences, approximately 15% of them seen just once.

The clonotype comes from a young woman with Graves' hyperthyroidism. The sample comprised blood. This sequence joins TRBV19 and TRBJ2-4, with D possibly being TRBD2 (5 bases). This CDR3 is CASSLLLSTGTKNIQYF. The CDR3 coding sequence is TGTGCCAGTAGTTTACTACTTTCGACGGGGACCAAAAACATTCAGTACTTC.